These 31 T cell receptor beta chains originate from one sample sequenced in a study of blood T cell repertoires in COVID-19. The table came from immunoSEQ multiplex PCR; TCRdb's copy has only in-frame clones and leaves some out. Found here are around 300,000 clones, 90% of them singletons; the top ten hold under 1.1%. The source material was peripheral blood. The receptors derive from a woman between 40 and 55 years old with COVID-19, enrolled during active disease.

The chain has TRBV7-9 and TRBJ1-1; 11 positions agree with TRBD1. Germline CDR1 SEHNR, CDR2 FQNEAQ (reference sequence). V gave up 5 bases and J gave up 11 bases; unmatched junction bases: 7. The CDR3 runs to 13 residues. As DNA, the CDR3 is TGTGCCAGCAGCGGCCGGACAGGGGGCAGGGCTTTCTTT. This sequence encodes CASSGRTGGRAFF.

The chain joins TRBV7-3 to TRBJ2-3, with TRBD2 matching over 9 bases. V was pared by 11 bases and J by 4 bases, with 7 bases of the junction left unmatched. From germline, CDR1 is SGHTA and CDR2 FQGTGA. This CDR3 is 13 amino acids long. Here the CDR3 reads CASGGGASDTQYF. The CDR3 bases are TGTGCCTCCGGCGGGGGGGCCTCAGATACGCAGTATTTT. Combining the CDR3 with reference TRBV7-3 and TRBJ2-3 gives the whole variable domain GAGVSQTPSNKVTEKGKYVELRCDPISGHTALYWYRQSLGQGPEFLIYFQGTGAADDSGLPNDRFFAVRPEGSVSTLKIQRTERGDSAVYLCASGGGASDTQYFGPGTRLTVL.

This sequence joins TRBV7-9 and TRBJ2-1; 14 nucleotides agree with TRBD2. Germline CDR1 reads SEHNR; CDR2 reads FQNEAQ (reference sequence). CDR3 size: 16 residues. The CDR3 nucleotides read TGTGCTATTGATCCTCCGGGACTAGCGGGAGTTAATGAGCAGTTCTTC. Protein sequence: CAIDPPGLAGVNEQFF.

The DNA of the CDR3 is TGTGCCAGCAGTTCCATACTCAGGGGCTCTGGGGCCAACGTCCTGACTTTC. Amino acids: CASSSILRGSGANVLTF. The chain is built from TRBV27 and TRBJ2-6, with D perhaps matching TRBD1 (6 bases). The CDR3 length is 17 residues. Germline CDR1 MNHEY, CDR2 SMNVEV (reference sequence). V dropped 4 bases and J dropped 0 bases, with 13 bases sitting between them.

The chain combines TRBV10-3 with TRBJ1-2, with 7 bases matching TRBD1. Per germline, CDR1 ENHRY and CDR2 SYGVKD. The CDR3 runs to 14 residues. J lost 5 bases, V lost 3 bases, and 6 bases had no gene match. CDR3 coding DNA: TGTGCCATCAGTGACCAAGGGGGCCGGTATGGCTACACCTTC. This codes for CAISDQGGRYGYTF.

CDR3: CASSYLRTGAPNTGELFF. CDR3 DNA sequence: TGTGCCAGCAGTTACCTCCGGACAGGGGCACCGAACACCGGGGAGCTGTTTTTT. The genes are TRBV6-2 or TRBV6-3 and TRBJ2-2, with 9 bases fitting TRBD1. V shed 2 bases, J shed 0 bases, and the junction held 7 bases outside the gene matches. CDR1 and CDR2 from the germline V gene are MNHEY and SVGEGT. This CDR3 is 18 amino acids long.

As regards this clone: A junction boundary mismatches the germline segment, possibly from a read error. V and J are TRBV7-2 and TRBJ2-5, with 14 bases fitting TRBD2. Germline V gives CDR1 SGHTA, CDR2 FQGNSA. The CDR3 has 17 amino acids. CDR3 coding DNA: TGTGCCAGCACCTTACCGACTAGCGGGAGGGCGGGGGAGACCCAGTACTTC. It is translated as CASTLPTSGRAGETQYF.

A note on this clone: Additional DNA sequences in this sample encode the identical CDR3. The chain combines TRBV6-5 with TRBJ2-3; D is possibly TRBD2 (5 bases). The V end was cut by 7 bases, the J end by 6 bases, with 11 bases between. CDR1 and CDR2 (germline): MNHEY, SVGAGI. The CDR3 consists of 12 residues. The CDR3 sequence: CASTSGGDTQYF. CDR3 DNA sequence: TGTGCCAGCACCTCGGGCGGGGATACGCAGTATTTT.

The chain recombines TRBV6-2 or TRBV6-3 with TRBJ2-1; 8 bases match TRBD2. CDR1 and CDR2 from the germline V gene are MNHEY and SVGEGT. Germline trimming cut 4 bases from V and 1 base from J; bases unmatched to any gene: 3. CDR3 length: 15 amino acids. CDR3 loop: CASSFSSGSYNEQFF. As DNA, the CDR3 is TGTGCCAGCAGTTTTTCTAGCGGGTCCTACAATGAGCAGTTCTTC.

The CDR3 DNA reads as TGTGCCAGCAGCCTCGGGACTAGCGGGGGGTACAATGAGCAGTTCTTC. Its protein is CASSLGTSGGYNEQFF. The rearrangement uses TRBV5-4 and TRBJ2-1, with 15 bases lining up with TRBD2. Germline CDR1 and CDR2: SGHNT and YYREEE (reference sequence). V was clipped by 4 bases and J by 4 bases; unmatched bases: 3. CDR3 length: 16 amino acids.

The rearrangement uses TRBV7-9 and TRBJ2-7; weak D call: TRBD1 (5 bases). The CDR3 covers 15 residues. The ends were cut back, 1 base at V and 3 bases at J, with 13 bases in the middle. CDR1 is SEHNR and CDR2 is FQNEAQ in the germline V gene (reference sequence). CDR3 protein: CASSLGGRVDYEQYF. CDR3 DNA sequence: TGTGCCAGCAGCTTAGGCGGCAGGGTGGACTACGAGCAGTACTTC.

A single count supports this clone. CDR3 in DNA: TGTGCCAGCAGCTTAGGGGACAGGGCAGGAGAGACCCAGTACTTC. It yields the protein CASSLGDRAGETQYF. This rearrangement joins TRBV7-2 to TRBJ2-5, with 9 bases lining up with TRBD1. CDR1 is SGHTA and CDR2 is FQGNSA in the germline V gene. Trimming removed 1 base from V and 4 bases from J; junction bases left unmatched: 4. The CDR3 has 15 residues.

J is TRBJ2-5 and V is TRBV19; 7 bases match TRBD1. Looked up from germline, CDR1 is LNHDA and CDR2 is SQIVND (reference sequence). V lost 5 bases and J lost 4; bases outside the gene matches: 10. There are 15 residues in the CDR3. This chain's CDR3 is CASSPRQGKGETQYF. The CDR3 DNA reads as TGTGCCAGTAGTCCGAGACAGGGTAAGGGAGAGACCCAGTACTTC. Based on the CDR3 plus reference TRBV19 and TRBJ2-5, the full variable domain is DGGITQSPKYLFRKEGQNVTLSCEQNLNHDAMYWYRQDPGQGLRLIYYSQIVNDFQKGDIAEGYSVSREKKESFPLTVTSAQKNPTAFYLCASSPRQGKGETQYFGPGTRLLVL.

The chain has TRBV28 and TRBJ2-7; TRBD2 is a possible D gene (6 bases). The CDR3 spans 14 residues. The V gene's germline CDR1 is MDHEN and CDR2 SYDVKM. V shed 2 bases and J shed 4 bases, with 12 bases lying between them. CDR3 sequence: CASSLVGSLYEQYF. The DNA of the CDR3 is TGTGCCAGCAGTTTAGTCGGGAGTCTGTACGAGCAGTACTTC.

V gene TRBV6-2 or TRBV6-3 combines with J gene TRBJ1-5, with D perhaps TRBD1 (5 bases). There are 16 residues in the CDR3. Trimming removed 3 bases from V and 4 bases from J, with 16 bases in between. Looked up from germline, CDR1 is MNHEY and CDR2 is SVGEGT. Here the CDR3 reads CASSYRGVGANQPQHF. As DNA, the CDR3 is TGTGCCAGCAGTTATCGGGGGGTAGGGGCTAATCAGCCCCAGCATTTT.

This chain joins TRBV12-3 or TRBV12-4 and TRBJ2-7; D is possibly TRBD1 (6 bases). This CDR3 comprises 11 residues. The V gene lost 9 bases and the J gene lost 4 bases, with 10 bases spanning the gap. CDR3 protein: CASQGMYEQYF. The CDR3 bases are TGTGCCAGTCAGGGGATGTACGAGCAGTACTTC.

The genes are TRBV7-2 and TRBJ2-1; D perhaps matches TRBD2 (6 bases). The germline V gene encodes CDR1 SGHTA and CDR2 FQGNSA. The V gene lost 5 bases and the J gene lost 6 bases, with 14 bases spanning the gap. The CDR3 totals 14 residues. Here the CDR3 DNA reads TGTGCCAGCAGCCGCACGGGGGTACTCAATGAGCAGTTCTTC. Protein product: CASSRTGVLNEQFF. The variable domain in full, with the rest retrieved from reference TRBV7-2 and TRBJ2-1, is GAGVSQSPSNKVTEKGKDVELRCDPISGHTALYWYRQSLGQGLEFLIYFQGNSAPDKSGLPSDRFSAERTGGSVSTLTIQRTQQEDSAVYLCASSRTGVLNEQFFGPGTRLTVL.

This clone was seen a handful of times. The J gene is TRBJ1-2, the V gene TRBV3-1 (or the pseudogene TRBV3-2); a weak D match, TRBD1 (6 bases). The germline V gene encodes CDR1 LGHDT and CDR2 YNNKEL (reference sequence). The CDR3 has 16 residues. Trimming pared 4 bases from V and 2 bases from J, leaving 17 bases between. The CDR3 DNA sequence: TGTGCCAGCAGCCCCGTATTTGGGGGCGGGAACTATGGCTACACCTTC. This gives the protein CASSPVFGGGNYGYTF.

The chain couples TRBV9 to TRBJ2-1, with 10 bases fitting TRBD2. From germline, CDR1 is SGDLS and CDR2 YYNGEE. J lost 8 bases, V lost 2 bases, and 10 bases had no gene match. The CDR3 contains 16 residues. CDR3 nucleotides: TGTGCCAGCAGCGTTCAAGCGGGGGGGTGGTATGATGAGCAGTTCTTC. It translates to CASSVQAGGWYDEQFF.

The chain carries TRBV19 and TRBJ1-1; tentatively, D is TRBD1 (5 bases). The CDR3 has 14 residues. Germline V gene data show CDR1 as LNHDA and CDR2 as SQIVND (reference sequence). Trimming left V 5 bases short and J 2 bases short, with 12 bases between. CDR3 sequence (DNA): TGTGCCAGTAGTGGGAGGGGAGGAAACACTGAAGCTTTCTTT. Its translation is CASSGRGGNTEAFF.

J is TRBJ2-1 and V is TRBV12-3 or TRBV12-4; D not certain. The CDR3 runs to 13 residues. With 5 bases removed from V and 7 bases from J, the gap between germline ends came to 12 bases. CDR3 DNA sequence: TGTGCCAGCAGTACCATAGCTGAGAATGAGCAGTTCTTC. Its protein is CASSTIAENEQFF.

V gene TRBV28 combines with J gene TRBJ1-2, with a weak D call TRBD1 (6 bases). Germline CDR1 reads MDHEN; CDR2 reads SYDVKM. The CDR3 is 15 residues long. V lost 2 bases and J 3 bases, leaving 13 bases between the germline ends. This chain's CDR3 is CASSLLRSGDYGYTF. The CDR3 DNA reads as TGTGCCAGCAGTTTACTTCGGTCAGGGGACTATGGCTACACCTTC.

V usage is TRBV6-5 and J usage is TRBJ2-1, with 10 bases lining up with TRBD2. Germline CDR1 reads MNHEY; CDR2 reads SVGAGI. After removal of 7 bases from V and 4 bases from J, the junction contained 1 base not matched to a gene. This CDR3 comprises 13 residues. The CDR3 here is CASTSGGYNEQFF. DNA for the CDR3: TGTGCCAGCACTAGCGGGGGATACAATGAGCAGTTCTTC.

The rearrangement joins TRBV10-3 to TRBJ2-3; D is uncertain. The germline gives CDR1 ENHRY, CDR2 SYGVKD. V lost 0 bases and J lost 0, with 7 bases in between. The CDR3 consists of 15 residues. The CDR3 region is CAISESRQSTDTQYF. CDR3 nucleotides: TGTGCCATCAGTGAGTCGCGGCAAAGCACAGATACGCAGTATTTT.

The V gene is TRBV24-1, the J gene TRBJ2-2; D uncertain. The V end was cut by 5 bases, the J end by 5 bases, with 14 bases between. The CDR3 is 15 amino acids. Germline values: CDR1 KGHDR, CDR2 SFDVKD. The CDR3 reads CATSAAESPTGELFF. The CDR3 DNA sequence: TGTGCCACCAGTGCTGCCGAGTCCCCAACCGGGGAGCTGTTTTTT.

This clone has only one observation. This sample includes further DNA sequences coding for the same CDR3. This rearrangement joins TRBV7-2 to TRBJ2-7, with 8 bases fitting TRBD1. Germline V gene data show CDR1 as SGHTA and CDR2 as FQGNSA. Losses at the gene ends were 1 base for V and 6 bases for J; bases not matched to a gene: 5. CDR3 size: 14 residues. The CDR3 region has the DNA TGTGCCAGCAGCTTAGACAGGGGGAGAGGCGAGCAGTACTTC. This translates into CASSLDRGRGEQYF.

This chain connects TRBV19 to TRBJ2-7, with 12 bases fitting TRBD1. The CDR3 totals 16 residues. Trimming cost V 6 bases and J 5 bases; bases outside gene matches: 11. Looked up from germline, CDR1 is LNHDA and CDR2 is SQIVND (reference sequence). CDR3 amino acids: CASRSQTGTGGNEQYF. The CDR3 DNA reads TGTGCCAGTAGATCCCAAACCGGGACAGGGGGCAACGAGCAGTACTTC.

This chain links TRBV12-2 with TRBJ2-5; the D segment call TRBD2 is taken from the table without a DNA check. TRBV12-2 is a pseudogene segment. The CDR3 covers 17 residues. CDR3 in amino acids: CASRSGTSGGAGETQYF. The CDR3 DNA follows: TGTGCAAGTCGCTCCGGGACTAGCGGGGGGGCTGGGGAGACCCAGTACTTC.

The V gene is TRBV5-6, the J gene TRBJ1-6; D is uncertain. Looked up from germline, CDR1 is SGHDT and CDR2 is YYEEEE. The CDR3 runs 14 residues. Trimming took off 1 base at V and 5 bases at J, with 7 bases between the two ends. The CDR3 DNA follows: TGTGCCAGCAGCTTGATACTAGATAATTCACCCCTCCACTTT. It codes for CASSLILDNSPLHF. Combining the CDR3 with reference TRBV5-6 and TRBJ1-6 gives the whole variable domain DAGVTQSPTHLIKTRGQQVTLRCSPKSGHDTVSWYQQALGQGPQFIFQYYEEEERQRGNFPDRFSGHQFPNYSSELNVNALLLGDSALYLCASSLILDNSPLHFGNGTRLTVT.

The chain carries TRBV27 and TRBJ2-5, with 11 bases lining up with TRBD2. The trim removed 5 bases at V and 3 bases at J, leaving 5 bases unmatched. The CDR3 length is 15 residues. Germline-derived CDR1 and CDR2 are MNHEY and SMNVEV (reference sequence). The CDR3 nucleotides read TGTGCCAGCAGTCCTGGGACTAGCGGTGAAGAGACCCAGTACTTC. Protein: CASSPGTSGEETQYF.

This chain joins TRBV27 and TRBJ2-3; D gene uncertain. Deletions cut 0 bases from V and 2 bases from J, with 9 bases between. This CDR3 contains 15 residues. Germline V lookup: CDR1 MNHEY, CDR2 SMNVEV (reference sequence). DNA for the CDR3: TGTGCCAGCAGTTTATCGCACGCCTACACAGATACGCAGTATTTT. Protein product: CASSLSHAYTDTQYF.